Presented here are 3 T cell receptor beta chains from one specimen sequenced in a study of shared clonotypes between healthy human individuals. Naive CD8 cells lacked CD45RO and underwent positive selection for CCR7, leaving out terminally differentiated effector memory CD45RA+ cells. Only in-frame clones appear in the TCRdb table, and some are missing; sequencing was by immunoSEQ multiplex PCR. This sample carries around 1.9 million clones, around 93% of them seen once, and the ten largest clones take approximately 1.7%. Sequenced input: naive CD8+ T cells from PBMCs. All receptors derive from a man aged 18 to 35 in good health. Some clones in this sample may be carry-over from other donors' samples.

The rearrangement uses TRBV7-9 and TRBJ2-3; 11 nucleotides line up with TRBD1. CDR3 length: 15 residues. Germline V gene sequence: CDR1 SEHNR, CDR2 FQNEAQ (reference sequence). V dropped 6 bases and J dropped 4; count of bases not matched to a gene: 6. The CDR3 loop is CASRSDRGPADTQYF. CDR3 nucleotides: TGTGCCAGCAGATCGGACAGGGGGCCCGCAGATACGCAGTATTTT.

In regard to this clone: In the same sample, other DNA sequences code for this CDR3. The gene calls are TRBV30 and TRBJ1-1, with a weak D call TRBD1 (5 bases). Germline CDR1 is GTSNPN and CDR2 is SVGIG (reference sequence). The CDR3 consists of 13 residues. V was trimmed by 4 bases and J by 1 base, leaving 10 bases between them. The CDR3 DNA is TGTGCCTGGAAGGATAGGGGGAACACTGAAGCTTTCTTT. Amino acids: CAWKDRGNTEAFF.

The V gene is TRBV28, the J gene TRBJ1-2, with D unresolved. CDR3 length equals 15 residues. CDR1 and CDR2 (germline): MDHEN, SYDVKM. Trimming removed 6 bases from V and 7 bases from J, with 21 bases in between. CDR3 region: CASSPIGRERFGYTF. DNA for the CDR3: TGTGCCAGCAGCCCGATCGGTAGGGAAAGGTTTGGCTACACCTTC.